The T cell receptor beta chain under discussion was sequenced for a study of CD8 T cells in ankylosing spondylitis. Study outcomes and limitations: Those disease-linked clones were CD8+; they were also relatively rare in peripheral blood. There was a TCR beta motif, made of several highly homologous variants, that appeared characteristic of ankylosing spondylitis blood.

As for this clonotype: The antigen remains undetermined.

The CDR3 runs 14 residues. The germline gives CDR1 SEHNR, CDR2 FQNEAQ (reference sequence). V shed 1 base and J shed 2 bases, with 9 bases lying between them. Via MiXCR, TCRdb re-called the 5' RACE reads, giving one row per CDR3 protein. The sample lists about 840,000 distinct CDR3 sequences, about 11% occurring once. Source material: blood, either unsorted or a sorted T cell fraction (not recorded which). The TCR sequence derives from a male donor with ankylosing spondylitis. The J gene is TRBJ2-7, the V gene TRBV7-9, with D tentatively TRBD2 (5 bases). CDR3 coding DNA: TGTGCCAGCAGCTTAGAACACGGGGCCTACGAGCAGTACTTC. Its translation is CASSLEHGAYEQYF.